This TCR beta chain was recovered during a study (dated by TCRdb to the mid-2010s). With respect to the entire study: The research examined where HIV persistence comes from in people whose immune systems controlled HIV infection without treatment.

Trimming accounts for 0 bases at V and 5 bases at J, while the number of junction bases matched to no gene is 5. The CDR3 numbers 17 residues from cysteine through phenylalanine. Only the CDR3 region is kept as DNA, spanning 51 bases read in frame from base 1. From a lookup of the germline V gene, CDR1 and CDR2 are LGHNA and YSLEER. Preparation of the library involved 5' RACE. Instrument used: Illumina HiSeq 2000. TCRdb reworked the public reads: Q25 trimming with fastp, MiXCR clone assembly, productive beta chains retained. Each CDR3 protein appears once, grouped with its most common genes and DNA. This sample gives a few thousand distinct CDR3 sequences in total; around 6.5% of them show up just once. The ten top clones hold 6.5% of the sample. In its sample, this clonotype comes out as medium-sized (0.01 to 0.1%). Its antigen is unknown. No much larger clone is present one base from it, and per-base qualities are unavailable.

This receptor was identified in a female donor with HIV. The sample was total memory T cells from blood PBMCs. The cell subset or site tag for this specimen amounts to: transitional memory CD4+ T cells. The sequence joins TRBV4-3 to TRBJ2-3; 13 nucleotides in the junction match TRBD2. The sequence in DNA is TGCGCCAGCAGCCAAGATTCACGACTAGCGGGGGGAGATACGCAGTATTTT. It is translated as CASSQDSRLAGGDTQYF.